Listed below are T cell receptor beta chains from one sample, sequenced in a study of shared clonotypes between healthy human individuals. Data came from immunoSEQ multiplex PCR; TCRdb stores just in-frame clones and leaves some out. The top ten hold approximately 0.41% of the sample, which has roughly 2,300,000 clones, 85% to 95% seen once. The sequenced sample was naive CD4+ T cells from PBMCs. Source of these receptors: a man aged 18 to 29 in good health. Some clones in this sample may be carry-over from other donors' samples. Both conserved end residues are part of each CDR3. D genes are given only for firm matches. Rows give clone size only sometimes, using once, few, many, or a class for an expanded clone.

NA	TRBV30	NA	TRBJ1-5	CAWSVHNRNQPQHF	TGTGCCTGGAGTGTACATAATAGGAATCAGCCCCAGCATTTT
NA	TRBV4-3	NA	TRBJ1-1	CASSQDVSGIFSMNTEAFF	TGCGCCAGCAGCCAAGACGTATCAGGTATCTTTTCGATGAACACTGAAGCTTTCTTT
NA	TRBV6-5	TRBD1	TRBJ2-7	CASRVPGTGVYEQYF	TGTGCCAGCAGAGTCCCCGGGACAGGGGTTTACGAGCAGTACTTC
few	TRBV9	NA	TRBJ2-1	CASSVDGDEQFF	TGTGCCAGCAGCGTAGACGGGGATGAGCAGTTCTTC
few	TRBV28	NA	TRBJ1-1	CASTELSLSNTEAFF	TGTGCCAGCACCGAATTAAGCCTTTCGAACACTGAAGCTTTCTTT
NA	TRBV9	NA	TRBJ2-7	CASSVGGRGPYEQYF	TGTGCCAGCAGCGTAGGGGGGAGGGGGCCCTACGAGCAGTACTTC
NA	TRBV28	NA	TRBJ2-7	CASSPPSGFLGEQYF	TGTGCCAGCAGTCCGCCATCAGGTTTTTTAGGCGAGCAGTACTTC
NA	TRBV7-2	NA	TRBJ1-2	CASSPAGSYLIYGYTF	TGTGCCAGCAGCCCAGCGGGCAGTTATTTGATCTATGGCTACACCTTC
NA	TRBV6-1	NA	TRBJ2-3	CASSGEGGPTDTQYF	TGTGCCAGCAGTGGTGAAGGGGGGCCCACAGATACGCAGTATTTT
NA	TRBV7-9	NA	TRBJ2-1	CASRPTGGEQFF	TGTGCCAGCAGGCCTACAGGAGGGGAGCAGTTCTTC
NA	TRBV6-1	TRBD2	TRBJ2-1	CASSETGGPYNEQFF	TGTGCCAGCAGTGAAACGGGAGGGCCCTACAATGAGCAGTTCTTC
NA	TRBV28	NA	TRBJ1-4	CASRETPRDTTREKLFF	TGTGCCAGCAGAGAGACGCCTCGGGACACAACGCGAGAAAAACTGTTTTTT
NA	TRBV9	NA	TRBJ2-3	CASSVVHTDTQYF	TGTGCCAGCAGCGTAGTTCACACAGATACGCAGTATTTT
NA	TRBV7-2	TRBD1	TRBJ2-7	CASSLGLGQTYEQYF	TGTGCCAGCAGCTTAGGGCTGGGACAGACCTACGAGCAGTACTTC
NA	TRBV5-4	NA	TRBJ2-7	CASSSGLWPYEQYF	TGTGCCAGCAGCTCGGGACTTTGGCCCTACGAGCAGTACTTC
once	TRBV7-9	TRBD2	TRBJ2-1	CASSLRTSGLYNEQFF	TGTGCCAGCAGCCTTCGGACTAGCGGCTTATACAATGAGCAGTTCTTC
NA	TRBV19	NA	TRBJ1-5	CASSSRSNQPQHF	TGTGCCAGTAGTAGCCGGAGCAATCAGCCCCAGCATTTT
NA	TRBV7-8	TRBD2	TRBJ2-3	CASSPHGTRVTDTQYF	TGTGCCAGCAGCCCCCATGGGACTAGAGTCACAGATACGCAGTATTTT
NA	TRBV18	TRBD2	TRBJ2-7	CASSPSPGTSGKTSSYEQYF	TGTGCCAGCTCACCTTCTCCCGGGACTAGCGGGAAAACTAGCTCCTACGAGCAGTACTTC
NA	TRBV9	NA	TRBJ1-3	CASSVGPGSGSGNTIYF	TGTGCCAGCAGCGTAGGCCCAGGTTCCGGCTCTGGAAACACCATATATTTT
NA	TRBV29-1	TRBD1	TRBJ1-2	CSATRTGEDGYTF	TGCAGCGCCACTAGGACAGGGGAAGATGGCTACACCTTC
NA	TRBV11-3	NA	TRBJ2-1	CASSSGTVNNEQFF	TGTGCCAGCAGCTCTGGGACGGTTAACAATGAGCAGTTCTTC
few	TRBV10-1	TRBD1	TRBJ1-1	CASSELDRGAEAFF	TGCGCCAGCAGTGAGTTGGACAGGGGAGCCGAAGCTTTCTTT
NA	TRBV23-1	NA	TRBJ1-3	CASSQSRVGGGSGNTIYF	TGCGCCAGCAGTCAATCTAGGGTGGGGGGCGGCTCTGGAAACACCATATATTTT
NA	TRBV7-9	TRBD1	TRBJ1-5	CASSFQGDYQPQHF	TGTGCCAGCAGCTTTCAGGGGGATTATCAGCCCCAGCATTTT
NA	TRBV2	NA	TRBJ2-3	CASSRDLDTQYF	TGTGCCAGCAGCCGGGACTTAGATACGCAGTATTTT
NA	TRBV18	TRBD2	TRBJ2-1	CASSPVTSGNIYNEQFF	TGTGCCAGCTCACCTGTGACTAGCGGGAATATATACAATGAGCAGTTCTTC
NA	TRBV28	NA	TRBJ2-3	CASSLKLKTPTDTQYF	TGTGCCAGCAGTTTGAAGTTGAAGACACCCACAGATACGCAGTATTTT
NA	TRBV5-1	NA	TRBJ2-7	CASSQTTASRAYEQYF	TGCGCCAGCAGCCAGACGACAGCTTCTAGGGCCTACGAGCAGTACTTC
NA	TRBV28	NA	TRBJ1-2	CASGGPNYGYTF	TGTGCCAGCGGGGGACCAAACTATGGCTACACCTTC
NA	TRBV7-3	NA	TRBJ2-1	CASSLTYTADYNEQFF	TGTGCCAGCAGCTTAACGTACACCGCGGACTACAATGAGCAGTTCTTC
NA	TRBV6-5	TRBD1	TRBJ2-7	CASMGQGAGEQYF	TGTGCCAGTATGGGACAGGGGGCGGGTGAGCAGTACTTC
NA	TRBV19	TRBD2	TRBJ2-7	CASSMVREGEQYF	TGTGCCAGTAGTATGGTCAGGGAGGGCGAGCAGTACTTC
once	TRBV7-8	TRBD1	TRBJ2-5	CASCLDPRGQRKKETQYF	TGTGCCAGCTGTCTAGATCCTCGGGGACAGCGGAAAAAAGAGACCCAGTACTTC
NA	TRBV19	TRBD1	TRBJ1-2	CASSIQGASYGYTF	TGTGCCAGTAGTATCCAGGGGGCGAGCTATGGCTACACCTTC
NA	TRBV7-9	NA	TRBJ1-4	CASSLGTVEKLFF	TGTGCCAGCAGCTTAGGGACGGTAGAAAAACTGTTTTTT
NA	TRBV28	NA	TRBJ1-1	CASTDLVPQSYTEAFF	TGTGCCAGCACCGACCTAGTTCCACAGAGCTACACTGAAGCTTTCTTT
NA	TRBV28	TRBD2	TRBJ2-3	CASRKLAGGADTQYF	TGTGCCAGCAGGAAACTAGCGGGAGGAGCAGATACGCAGTATTTT
NA	TRBV2	TRBD2	TRBJ2-3	CASRETSLSTDTQYF	TGTGCCAGCAGAGAGACTAGCTTAAGCACAGATACGCAGTATTTT
once	TRBV9	TRBD2	TRBJ2-1	CASSGLAGVPHEQFF	TGTGCCAGCAGCGGACTAGCGGGAGTGCCCCATGAGCAGTTCTTC
NA	TRBV10-3	TRBD1	TRBJ1-1	CAIKVTGSSTEAFF	TGTGCCATCAAGGTGACAGGGAGTAGTACTGAAGCTTTCTTT
NA	TRBV19	NA	TRBJ2-1	CASSIGQRNEQFF	TGTGCCAGTAGTATTGGACAGCGCAATGAGCAGTTCTTC
few	TRBV28	NA	TRBJ2-7	CASSRTATYEQYF	TGTGCCAGCAGTCGGACAGCCACCTACGAGCAGTACTTC
NA	TRBV4-3	TRBD2	TRBJ2-3	CASSHNLAGSDTQYF	TGCGCCAGCAGTCATAACCTAGCGGGATCAGATACGCAGTATTTT
NA	TRBV5-1	NA	TRBJ2-5	CASSLAGSGETQYF	TGCGCCAGCAGCTTGGCGGGGTCGGGGGAGACCCAGTACTTC
NA	TRBV6-6	TRBD1	TRBJ1-3	CASSYSRTGRHTIYF	TGTGCCAGCAGTTACTCTCGGACAGGGAGGCACACCATATATTTT
NA	TRBV2	NA	TRBJ2-5	CASSVTGNPETQYF	TGTGCCAGCAGTGTGACTGGCAACCCAGAGACCCAGTACTTC
once	TRBV28	NA	TRBJ1-5	CASTPGAGNQPQHF	TGTGCCAGCACCCCCGGGGCAGGCAATCAGCCCCAGCATTTT
NA	TRBV4-3	NA	TRBJ2-1	CASSQDRTLWAEQFF	TGCGCCAGCAGCCAAGATAGAACCCTGTGGGCTGAGCAGTTCTTC
NA	TRBV7-9	NA	TRBJ2-7	CASSYGLSYEQYF	TGTGCCAGCAGCTACGGACTCAGCTACGAGCAGTACTTC
NA	TRBV18	TRBD2	TRBJ2-7	CASTIRLAGSGYEQYF	TGTGCCAGCACGATTCGATTAGCGGGATCGGGCTACGAGCAGTACTTC
NA	TRBV6-1	TRBD1	TRBJ1-2	CASSEQGARYGYTF	TGTGCCAGCAGTGAACAGGGGGCGCGCTATGGCTACACCTTC
NA	TRBV11-3	NA	TRBJ2-1	CASSLDLSEQFF	TGTGCCAGCAGCTTAGATCTAAGTGAGCAGTTCTTC
NA	TRBV19	NA	TRBJ2-7	CASRSFPSSYEQYF	TGTGCCAGTCGTAGTTTCCCCAGCTCCTACGAGCAGTACTTC